This TCR beta chain is from a study of blood T cell repertoires in COVID-19. The overall study: The origin of the acute and convalescent COVID-19 samples was the United States, Italy and Spain. Sample material is recorded as cDNA or gDNA derived from T cells, B-cell-depleted T cells, or PBMCs.

Assay: immunoSEQ multiplex PCR; the TCRdb copy retains only in-frame clones and omits some. The sample has 30,000 to 40,000 clones, roughly 80% seen once. This TCR came from a man in his 70s with COVID-19, enrolled during active disease. Sequences were obtained from peripheral blood.

CDR3 coding DNA: TGTGCCAGCAGTGACAGACTAGCGGGAGGATCAAGAGAGACCCAGTACTTC. Translation gives CASSDRLAGGSRETQYF. V is TRBV6-4 and J is TRBJ2-5; TRBD2 aligns across 13 bases. Germline V gene sequence: CDR1 MRHNA, CDR2 SNTAGT. Trimming removed 2 bases from V and 4 bases from J; junction bases left unmatched: 7. The CDR3 extends over 17 amino acids.